Sequencing of this TCR beta chain was carried out in a study of T-cell memory formation after mild COVID-19. 5'RACE primed from the constant segment yielded TCR alpha and TCR beta cDNA libraries bearing sample barcodes and UMIs. From the 5' RACE reads, TCRdb called clonotypes with MiXCR, one entry per CDR3 protein. The sample lists fewer than 500,000 distinct CDR3 sequences, around 27% seen once, with around 12% in the top ten. V dropped 10 bases and J dropped 6 bases, with 15 bases sitting between them. Germline-derived CDR1 and CDR2 are MNHNY and SVGAGI (reference sequence). This CDR3 comprises 12 residues. Details on this clonotype: Its antigen is currently unknown.

Points from the study as a whole: Detection of some responders pre-infection suggested pre-existing cross-reactive memory T cells participated.

J is TRBJ1-2 and V is TRBV6-6; no reliable D call. The sample consisted of PBMCs or a T cell subset sorted from them (not recorded which). This receptor was identified in an adult woman who had mild COVID-19 (a few samples of this study predate the infection). Cell type and time point are not known. Here the CDR3 DNA reads TGTGCCATTTGGCCTGGACTTGATGGCTACACCTTC. Translated, it gives CAIWPGLDGYTF.